These T cell receptor beta chains were read from a single sample in a study of beta chain features in type 1 diabetes. Produced via immunoSEQ multiplex PCR; TCRdb's table is partial and in-frame only. The profile shows roughly 300,000 clones, about 15% of them singletons. The sequenced material came from central memory CD4+ T cells from blood. Source of these receptors: a man between 25 and 39 years old in good health. The CDR3 runs from the conserved cysteine through the conserved F or W. A D gene is named only where the DNA matches it firmly. For some rows the clone size is stated as once, few or many, or as a class when expanded; others skip it.

TRBJ2-7,.,.,TRBV29-1,CSVRDYEQYF,TGCAGCGTCCGGGATTACGAGCAGTACTTC
TRBJ2-1,medium-sized,TRBD2,TRBV27,CASTPLGGGSYNEQFF,TGTGCCAGCACCCCCTTGGGCGGGGGCTCCTACAATGAGCAGTTCTTC
TRBJ2-5,many,.,TRBV7-2,CASSPDSRTQYF,TGTGCCAGCAGCCCCGACTCCCGGACCCAGTACTTC
TRBJ2-1,few,.,TRBV5-1,CASSWDSITPYNEQFF,TGCGCCAGCAGCTGGGATAGCATCACCCCCTACAATGAGCAGTTCTTC
TRBJ2-7,.,.,TRBV29-1,CSARDNTYEQYF,TGCAGCGCCCGGGACAATACCTACGAGCAGTACTTC
TRBJ2-7,few,.,TRBV29-1,CSATTDSYEQYF,TGCAGCGCAACGACAGACTCCTACGAGCAGTACTTC
TRBJ2-2,few,.,TRBV6-1,CASSEVGVLTGELFF,TGTGCCAGCAGTGAAGTAGGAGTCCTCACCGGGGAGCTGTTTTTT
TRBJ2-1,few,.,TRBV9,CASSVSLGGQRYNEQFF,TGTGCCAGCAGCGTAAGCTTAGGGGGGCAAAGGTACAATGAGCAGTTCTTC
TRBJ1-4,few,.,TRBV11-3,CASSTQHYSDEKLFF,TGTGCCAGCAGCACCCAACACTATTCGGATGAAAAACTGTTTTTT
TRBJ1-3,few,.,TRBV5-4,CASSHERSTGNTIYF,TGCGCCAGCAGCCACGAAAGGTCTACTGGAAACACCATATATTTT
TRBJ1-1,few,.,TRBV27,CASSLSVSDPRRTEAFF,TGTGCCAGCAGTTTATCAGTTTCTGACCCTAGGCGGACTGAAGCTTTCTTT
TRBJ1-6,.,.,TRBV6-1,CASSSGTWGSPLHF,TGTGCCAGCAGTTCCGGGACATGGGGTTCACCCCTCCACTTT
TRBJ1-2,.,TRBD1,TRBV5-4,CASSVRDRDYTF,TGTGCCAGCAGCGTCCGGGACAGGGACTACACCTTC
TRBJ2-7,few,TRBD1,TRBV5-6,CASSKGGQGFHEQYF,TGTGCCAGCAGCAAGGGGGGACAGGGTTTCCACGAGCAGTACTTC
TRBJ2-1,few,.,TRBV5-1,CASSLVQSYNEQFF,TGTGCCAGCAGCTTGGTGCAGAGCTACAATGAGCAGTTCTTC
TRBJ2-4,.,TRBD1,TRBV10-3,CASSPGTASDIQYF,TGTGCCAGCAGTCCCGGGACAGCGAGTGACATTCAGTACTTC
TRBJ2-5,many,.,TRBV7-9,CASSPRGGRARETQYF,TGTGCCAGCAGCCCCAGGGGGGGGCGGGCTCGAGAGACCCAGTACTTC
TRBJ2-2,.,.,TRBV11-3,CASESGGELFF,TGTGCCAGCGAGTCCGGCGGGGAGCTGTTTTTT
TRBJ2-1,many,TRBD2,TRBV14,CASSRTSGGLEQFF,TGTGCCAGCAGCCGGACTAGCGGGGGGTTAGAGCAGTTCTTC
TRBJ1-3,few,.,TRBV2,CASSVGQTRSGNTIYF,TGTGCCAGCAGTGTTGGACAGACCCGCTCTGGAAACACCATATATTTT
TRBJ2-7,few,.,TRBV7-9,CASSSSREFSYEQYF,TGTGCCAGCAGCTCTTCTCGGGAGTTTTCCTACGAGCAGTACTTC
TRBJ2-5,few,.,TRBV4-1,CASSLTRDHQETQYF,TGTGCCAGCAGCCTAACCCGGGACCACCAAGAGACCCAGTACTTC